The 18 T cell receptor beta chains below were found in one sample sequenced in a study of OX40 agonist ivuxolimab in advanced cancers. Sequencing used immunoSEQ multiplex PCR; TCRdb keeps in-frame clones, though not all of them. The table includes under 65,000 clones, 85% to 90% detected once. Source: CD4+ or CD8+ T cells sorted from blood, taken in a trial of the OX40 agonist ivuxolimab. Source of these receptors: an adult with an advanced solid tumor such as melanoma, head and neck, liver or kidney cancer.

The rearrangement joins TRBV7-9 to TRBJ1-1; the D is unclear. The germline CDR1 and CDR2 sequences are SEHNR and FQNEAQ (reference sequence). Deletions cut 5 bases from V and 1 base from J, with 8 bases between. The CDR3 runs 13 residues. CDR3 sequence (DNA): TGTGCCAGCAGCCTCTTTACGAACACTGAAGCTTTCTTT. Translating it yields CASSLFTNTEAFF.

The chain couples TRBV27 to TRBJ1-1; tentatively, D is TRBD1 (5 bases). Germline CDR1 is MNHEY and CDR2 is SMNVEV (reference sequence). V lost 2 bases, J lost 0 bases, and 16 bases lay in between. The CDR3 loop spans 17 amino acids. DNA of the CDR3: TGTGCCAGCAGTTTAGATCCAGGTGGGGGAATGAACACTGAAGCTTTCTTT. Its protein is CASSLDPGGGMNTEAFF.

The rearrangement joins TRBV30 to TRBJ2-7; perhaps D is TRBD1 or TRBD2 (5 bases each). Deletions cut 7 bases from V and 2 bases from J, with 12 bases between. Germline CDR1 is GTSNPN and CDR2 is SVGIG (reference sequence). This CDR3 comprises 12 residues. CDR3 sequence: CAYRDVTYEQYF. The DNA of the CDR3 is TGTGCCTACCGGGACGTGACCTACGAGCAGTACTTC.

The V and J genes are TRBV6-6 and TRBJ2-5; TRBD2 is a possible D gene (6 bases). The length of the CDR3 is 16 residues. Germline V CDR1 and CDR2: MNHNY, SVGAGI (reference sequence). V gave up 7 bases and J gave up 1 base, with 19 bases separating them. The CDR3 sequence is CASISRRRGPQETQYF. The DNA for the CDR3 is TGTGCCAGCATCTCTCGGAGGAGGGGCCCCCAAGAGACCCAGTACTTC.

The gene calls are TRBV6-1 and TRBJ2-3; 12 bases are a match to TRBD2. Germline loops: CDR1 MNHNS, CDR2 SASEGT. The V and J ends lost 6 bases and 4 bases, in that order; junction bases with no gene match: 2. The CDR3 consists of 14 residues. The CDR3, as DNA: TGTGCCAGCAGGCTAGCGGGAGGGGCAGATACGCAGTATTTT. Its translation is CASRLAGGADTQYF.

CDR3 DNA sequence: TGTGCCAGCAGCAACGAAAAAGACAACCAAGAGACCCAGTACTTC. This encodes CASSNEKDNQETQYF. The V and J genes are TRBV28 and TRBJ2-5; no firm D call. This CDR3 contains 15 residues. Between the trimmed V and J ends, which lost 6 bases and 0 bases, there was a span of 14 bases. Per the germline V gene, CDR1 is MDHEN and CDR2 is SYDVKM.

This chain links TRBV7-9 with TRBJ1-1; weak D call: TRBD1 (6 bases). Between the trimmed V and J ends, which lost 5 bases and 5 bases, there was a span of 15 bases. Per the germline V gene, CDR1 is SEHNR and CDR2 is FQNEAQ (reference sequence). CDR3 length: 14 amino acids. The CDR3 sequence is CASSPTGTGTEAFF. CDR3 DNA: TGTGCCAGCAGCCCAACAGGGACTGGAACTGAAGCTTTCTTT.

The sample holds a few counts of this clone. DNA of the CDR3: TGTGCCAGCAGCGCCGACAGGGGACGGGACACTGAAGCTTTCTTT. Protein product: CASSADRGRDTEAFF. The chain recombines TRBV9 with TRBJ1-1; 8 bases match TRBD1. Germline-derived CDR1 and CDR2 are SGDLS and YYNGEE. The ends lost 3 bases at V and 3 bases at J; junction bases unmatched: 7. This CDR3 is built from 15 residues.

This chain links TRBV11-2 with TRBJ1-1; D remains ambiguous. Trimming left V 4 bases short and J 0 bases short, with 12 bases between. CDR3 length: 15 amino acids. Per germline, CDR1 SGHAT and CDR2 FQNNGV. The CDR3 DNA reads as TGTGCCAGCAGCTCGGAAGACGCCCTGAACACTGAAGCTTTCTTT. The encoded protein is CASSSEDALNTEAFF. The full variable domain, rest sourced from reference TRBV11-2 and TRBJ1-1, is EAGVAQSPRYKIIEKRQSVAFWCNPISGHATLYWYQQILGQGPKLLIQFQNNGVVDDSQLPKDRFSAERLKGVDSTLKIQPAKLEDSAVYLCASSSEDALNTEAFFGQGTRLTVV.

V is TRBV18 and J is TRBJ2-2; 9 bases map to TRBD1. The germline gives CDR1 KGHSH, CDR2 LQKENI. The CDR3 is 15 amino acids. V gave up 0 bases and J gave up 6 bases; unmatched junction bases: 2. The CDR3 sequence: CASSPPGQGAGELFF. For the CDR3, the DNA is TGTGCCAGCTCACCACCGGGACAGGGTGCCGGGGAGCTGTTTTTT.

The count of this clone is one. The chain has TRBV28 and TRBJ2-1; perhaps TRBD1 as D (6 bases). Trimming removed 4 bases at V and 0 bases at J, with 16 bases between. The CDR3 is made up of 17 amino acids. Germline V gene lookup returns CDR1 MDHEN and CDR2 SYDVKM. CDR3 in DNA: TGTGCCAGCAGTTCCAGGGTACAGGGAAGCTCCTACAATGAGCAGTTCTTC. The encoded protein is CASSSRVQGSSYNEQFF.

The chain employs TRBV10-1 and TRBJ2-3; TRBD1 agrees at 7 bases. This CDR3 has 15 residues. Germline CDR1 WNHNN, CDR2 SYGVQD (reference sequence). V dropped 5 bases and J dropped 0; count of bases not matched to a gene: 5. The CDR3 DNA reads as TGCGCCAGCAGTCCCCAGACAGGGAGCACAGATACGCAGTATTTT. Its protein product is CASSPQTGSTDTQYF.

The gene calls are TRBV6-5 and TRBJ1-1; D possibly corresponds to TRBD1 (6 bases). CDR3 size: 15 residues. From germline, CDR1 is MNHEY and CDR2 SVGAGI. The V and J ends lost 4 bases and 2 bases respectively, with 14 bases between them. Here the CDR3 reads CASSSSRGGNTEAFF. CDR3 DNA sequence: TGTGCCAGCAGTTCGAGTAGGGGGGGAAACACTGAAGCTTTCTTT.

The chain combines TRBV10-3 with TRBJ2-2, with D perhaps TRBD2 (6 bases). CDR1 is ENHRY and CDR2 is SYGVKD in the germline V gene. The CDR3 runs to 13 residues. V lost 4 bases, J lost 6 bases, and 9 bases lay in between. The CDR3 DNA reads as TGTGCCATCAGTGCACTAGCTGCCGGGGAGCTGTTTTTT. Its protein product is CAISALAAGELFF.

This clone appeared a single time. CDR3 in amino acids: CSVLVGTNEKLFF. DNA of the CDR3: TGCAGCGTCCTAGTGGGGACTAATGAAAAACTGTTTTTT. The chain couples TRBV29-1 to TRBJ1-4; D call uncertain. In germline, CDR1 is SQVTM, CDR2 ANQGSEA. V lost 6 bases and J lost 2, with 10 bases in between. The CDR3 consists of 13 residues.

The rearrangement uses TRBV27 and TRBJ1-1; D perhaps matches TRBD1 (6 bases). The CDR3 is 15 residues long. V lost 5 bases, J lost 5 bases, and 18 bases lay in between. The germline CDR1 and CDR2 sequences are MNHEY and SMNVEV (reference sequence). The CDR3 DNA follows: TGTGCCAGCAGTCCGACTACAGGGTGGACAACTGAAGCTTTCTTT. It codes for CASSPTTGWTTEAFF.

This clone was counted once. V is TRBV11-2 and J is TRBJ2-7; no definite D call. Trimming pared 0 bases from V and 0 bases from J, leaving 6 bases between. Germline CDR1 reads SGHAT; CDR2 reads FQNNGV. The CDR3 runs 14 residues. DNA for the CDR3: TGTGCCAGCAGCTTAGATTTCGTCTCCTACGAGCAGTACTTC. This codes for CASSLDFVSYEQYF.

This clone was picked up a small number of times. This chain links TRBV28 with TRBJ1-5; D remains unclear. This CDR3 comprises 12 residues. The V and J ends lost 4 bases and 4 bases respectively, with 5 bases between them. The germline V gene encodes CDR1 MDHEN and CDR2 SYDVKM. The CDR3 sequence: CASSSGNQPQHF. The CDR3, as DNA: TGTGCCAGCAGTTCCGGAAATCAGCCCCAGCATTTT. The complete variable domain, with remaining parts taken from reference TRBV28 and TRBJ1-5, reads DVKVTQSSRYLVKRTGEKVFLECVQDMDHENMFWYRQDPGLGLRLIYFSYDVKMKEKGDIPEGYSVSREKKERFSLILESASTNQTSMYLCASSSGNQPQHFGDGTRLSIL.